Reported below is one T cell receptor (beta chain). Profiling relied on immunoSEQ multiplex PCR, and the TCRdb table lists in-frame clones only, not all of them. The sample carries about 70,000 clones, 85% to 95% recorded once. V dropped 3 bases and J dropped 7; count of bases not matched to a gene: 8. Germline V gene sequence: CDR1 LNHDA, CDR2 SQIVND (reference sequence). This CDR3 spans 15 amino acids. The sample comes from a study of technical replicates of blood from a handful of donors. The source of this sequence is a human donor in good health. The sequencing input was T cells isolated from PBMCs. This sequence joins TRBV19 and TRBJ1-5, with 8 bases that match TRBD1. The CDR3 spells CASSIQPGTGQPQHF. The CDR3 DNA reads as TGTGCCAGTAGTATTCAGCCTGGGACAGGACAGCCCCAGCATTTT.